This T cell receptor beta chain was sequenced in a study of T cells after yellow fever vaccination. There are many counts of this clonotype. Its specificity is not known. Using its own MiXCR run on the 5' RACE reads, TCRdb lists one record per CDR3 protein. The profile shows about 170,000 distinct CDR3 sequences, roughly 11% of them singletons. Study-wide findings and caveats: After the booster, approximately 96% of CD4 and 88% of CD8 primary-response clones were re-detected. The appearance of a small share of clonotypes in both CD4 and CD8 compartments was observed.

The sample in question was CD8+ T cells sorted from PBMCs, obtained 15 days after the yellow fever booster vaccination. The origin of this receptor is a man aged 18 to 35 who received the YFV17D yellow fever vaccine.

CDR3 region: CASTGTAYTGELFF. The CDR3 DNA is TGCGCCAGCACCGGGACCGCCTACACCGGGGAGCTGTTTTTT. The rearrangement links TRBV5-1 to TRBJ2-2; D assignment may be TRBD1 or TRBD2 (5 bases each). The length of the CDR3 is 14 residues. Per germline, CDR1 SGHRS and CDR2 YFSETQ. The germline V and J ends were trimmed by 6 bases and 3 bases, with 12 bases remaining between them.